These T cell receptor beta chains were read from a single sample in a study of blood T cell repertoires in COVID-19. The data were produced by immunoSEQ multiplex PCR, yet TCRdb's version contains in-frame clones alone and is incomplete. The table shows approximately 250,000 clones, with approximately 88% occurring only once. The sequencing sample was made of PBMCs or T cells enriched from blood (not recorded which). The receptors originated from a woman in her 40s who had been exposed to COVID-19. CDR3s include the opening cysteine and the closing phenylalanine or tryptophan. Each record gives: V gene, J gene, D gene, clone size, CDR3 DNA, CDR3 protein. The D gene is left open where the match is weak. The size field is filled for only some rows; it gives once, few, many or a size class.

v_gene: TRBV7-9; j_gene: TRBJ1-4; d_gene: TRBD1; abundance: .; CDR3nt: TGTGCCAGCAGCTTCCCGACAGGGAAAACTAATGAAAAACTGTTTTTT; CDR3aa: CASSFPTGKTNEKLFF
v_gene: TRBV4-1; j_gene: TRBJ1-6; d_gene: TRBD1; abundance: .; CDR3nt: TGCGCCAGCAGCCTTCGACAGGGGAGCTCCTATAATTCACCCCTCCACTTT; CDR3aa: CASSLRQGSSYNSPLHF
v_gene: TRBV29-1; j_gene: TRBJ2-3; d_gene: .; abundance: .; CDR3nt: TGCAGCGTTGGTGGCAGATCCACAGATACGCAGTATTTT; CDR3aa: CSVGGRSTDTQYF
v_gene: TRBV10-3; j_gene: TRBJ2-7; d_gene: .; abundance: .; CDR3nt: TGTGCCATCAGGGAGGGCATCGTCGCCTACGAGCAGTACTTC; CDR3aa: CAIREGIVAYEQYF
v_gene: TRBV18; j_gene: TRBJ1-2; d_gene: .; abundance: once; CDR3nt: TGTGCCAGCTCACCTGACAGTGAAGGCTACACCTTC; CDR3aa: CASSPDSEGYTF
v_gene: TRBV7-2; j_gene: TRBJ1-5; d_gene: .; abundance: .; CDR3nt: TGTGCCAGCAGCTTGATGGAGGGTAGCAATCAGCCCCAGCATTTT; CDR3aa: CASSLMEGSNQPQHF
v_gene: TRBV30; j_gene: TRBJ1-3; d_gene: .; abundance: .; CDR3nt: TGTGCCTGGACTAACGGACAGATCTCTGGAAACACCATATATTTT; CDR3aa: CAWTNGQISGNTIYF
v_gene: TRBV19; j_gene: TRBJ1-6; d_gene: TRBD1; abundance: .; CDR3nt: TGTGCCAGGACCTCCGGGACAGGGCGCGATTCACCCCTCCACTTT; CDR3aa: CARTSGTGRDSPLHF
v_gene: TRBV7-2; j_gene: TRBJ2-5; d_gene: .; abundance: .; CDR3nt: TGTGCCAGCAGCTCCGCGATCGTGGAGACCCAGTACTTC; CDR3aa: CASSSAIVETQYF
v_gene: TRBV7-3; j_gene: TRBJ2-1; d_gene: .; abundance: .; CDR3nt: TGTGCCAGCAGCTTTCTGGGGGGTAACAATGAGCAGTTCTTC; CDR3aa: CASSFLGGNNEQFF
v_gene: TRBV4-3; j_gene: TRBJ2-3; d_gene: TRBD2; abundance: .; CDR3nt: TGCGCCAGCAGCCAAGGGTTGGCTTCGGGGACTACCACAGATACGCAGTATTTT; CDR3aa: CASSQGLASGTTTDTQYF
v_gene: TRBV20-1; j_gene: TRBJ1-1; d_gene: .; abundance: .; CDR3nt: TGCAGTGCTAGAGAAGCCCGGTCAGCTTTCTTT; CDR3aa: CSAREARSAFF
v_gene: TRBV12-5; j_gene: TRBJ1-5; d_gene: TRBD1; abundance: .; CDR3nt: TGTGCTAGTGGTTTGGGCCCCCAGGGACAGGGCTATCAGCCCCAGCATTTT; CDR3aa: CASGLGPQGQGYQPQHF
v_gene: TRBV28; j_gene: TRBJ1-3; d_gene: .; abundance: .; CDR3nt: TGTGCCAGCCAAAGAAAGTACAGATACTCTGGAAACACCATATATTTT; CDR3aa: CASQRKYRYSGNTIYF
v_gene: TRBV11-1; j_gene: TRBJ2-5; d_gene: .; abundance: .; CDR3nt: TGTGCCAGCAGCTTGTCACAGCTCTCAATCCAAGAGACCCAGTACTTC; CDR3aa: CASSLSQLSIQETQYF
v_gene: TRBV7-3; j_gene: TRBJ2-1; d_gene: TRBD2; abundance: .; CDR3nt: TGTGCCAGCAGCCGGGAGGGACTGATCTACAATGAGCAGTTCTTC; CDR3aa: CASSREGLIYNEQFF
v_gene: TRBV7-9; j_gene: TRBJ2-5; d_gene: .; abundance: .; CDR3nt: TGTGCCAGCAGCCGCGGGGTGGACGCGCTTGAGACCCAGTACTTC; CDR3aa: CASSRGVDALETQYF
v_gene: TRBV5-8; j_gene: TRBJ2-4; d_gene: TRBD1; abundance: .; CDR3nt: TGTGCCAGCAGCTTAACAGGGGTCGGCATTCAGTACTTC; CDR3aa: CASSLTGVGIQYF
v_gene: TRBV2; j_gene: TRBJ1-1; d_gene: TRBD1; abundance: .; CDR3nt: TGTGCCAGAACCGGACAGGGGTATGAGGACACTGAAGCTTTCTTT; CDR3aa: CARTGQGYEDTEAFF
v_gene: TRBV12-1; j_gene: TRBJ1-2; d_gene: .; abundance: .; CDR3nt: TGTGCCAGCAGCTTTTCGCCCCAGGGGGCAAACTATGGCTACACCTTC; CDR3aa: CASSFSPQGANYGYTF
v_gene: TRBV2; j_gene: TRBJ2-3; d_gene: TRBD2; abundance: .; CDR3nt: TGTGCCAGCAGTGAGACTAGCGGGAGGGTCCGCACAGATACGCAGTATTTT; CDR3aa: CASSETSGRVRTDTQYF
v_gene: TRBV6-6; j_gene: TRBJ1-4; d_gene: .; abundance: .; CDR3nt: TGTGCCAGCGCGAAGGAAGGGGCAACTAATGAAAAACTGTTTTTT; CDR3aa: CASAKEGATNEKLFF
v_gene: TRBV27; j_gene: TRBJ1-1; d_gene: .; abundance: .; CDR3nt: TGTGCCAGCAGACCTACAGGGAATACTGAAGCTTTCTTT; CDR3aa: CASRPTGNTEAFF
v_gene: TRBV4-3; j_gene: TRBJ2-6; d_gene: .; abundance: .; CDR3nt: TGCGCCAGCAGCCAAGCCCAGGTACTTTCTGGGGCCAACGTCCTGACTTTC; CDR3aa: CASSQAQVLSGANVLTF
v_gene: TRBV6-5; j_gene: TRBJ1-5; d_gene: TRBD1; abundance: .; CDR3nt: TGTGCCAGCAGTTACTCAACAGGGGGCAATCAGCCCCAGCATTTT; CDR3aa: CASSYSTGGNQPQHF
v_gene: TRBV7-6; j_gene: TRBJ2-5; d_gene: TRBD1; abundance: few; CDR3nt: TGTGCCAGCAGCGACAGGGGGCCGGTAGAGACCCAGTACTTC; CDR3aa: CASSDRGPVETQYF
v_gene: TRBV24-1; j_gene: TRBJ2-3; d_gene: .; abundance: .; CDR3nt: TGTGCCACCAGTGATCATACTTACAAGTCGGGGGATACGCAGTATTTT; CDR3aa: CATSDHTYKSGDTQYF
v_gene: TRBV4-1; j_gene: TRBJ2-2; d_gene: TRBD1; abundance: .; CDR3nt: TGCGCCAGCAGCCGACAGGGGCTTAACACCGGGGAGCTGTTTTTT; CDR3aa: CASSRQGLNTGELFF
v_gene: TRBV5-1; j_gene: TRBJ2-7; d_gene: .; abundance: .; CDR3nt: TGCGCCAGCAGCCCGATGACTACCTACGAGCAGTACTTC; CDR3aa: CASSPMTTYEQYF
v_gene: TRBV7-6; j_gene: TRBJ1-2; d_gene: .; abundance: .; CDR3nt: TGTGCCAGCAGCCCCCATCCGGGGTTCAACTATGGCTACACCTTC; CDR3aa: CASSPHPGFNYGYTF
v_gene: TRBV7-9; j_gene: TRBJ2-2; d_gene: .; abundance: .; CDR3nt: TGTGCCAGCAGCGAAATCACAGGTCACACCGGGGAGCTGTTTTTT; CDR3aa: CASSEITGHTGELFF
v_gene: TRBV29-1; j_gene: TRBJ1-2; d_gene: TRBD1; abundance: .; CDR3nt: TGCAGCGTTGGTTTGGGGGGACAGGGGAACTATGGCTACACCTTC; CDR3aa: CSVGLGGQGNYGYTF
v_gene: TRBV7-3; j_gene: TRBJ1-1; d_gene: .; abundance: few; CDR3nt: TGTGCCAGCAGCTTTGGAGGTATCACTGAAGCTTTCTTT; CDR3aa: CASSFGGITEAFF
v_gene: TRBV18; j_gene: TRBJ2-3; d_gene: .; abundance: .; CDR3nt: TGTGCCAGCTCACCGCGCACCAGGCCGCTAGGGGCAGATACGCAGTATTTT; CDR3aa: CASSPRTRPLGADTQYF
v_gene: TRBV9; j_gene: TRBJ1-1; d_gene: .; abundance: .; CDR3nt: TGTGCCAGCAGCGACTACCTGGACACGAACACTGAAGCTTTCTTT; CDR3aa: CASSDYLDTNTEAFF
v_gene: TRBV5-4; j_gene: TRBJ2-5; d_gene: .; abundance: .; CDR3nt: TGTGCCAGCAGCTTGCGACTAACACAAGAGACCCAGTACTTC; CDR3aa: CASSLRLTQETQYF
v_gene: TRBV4-2; j_gene: TRBJ1-2; d_gene: .; abundance: .; CDR3nt: TGTGCCAGCAGCCAAGATTTACGCCAGGCGAGCTATGGCTACACCTTC; CDR3aa: CASSQDLRQASYGYTF
v_gene: TRBV21-1; j_gene: TRBJ1-1; d_gene: .; abundance: .; CDR3nt: TGTGCCAGCAGCGGCCGGGATGGGACTGAAGCTTTCTTT; CDR3aa: CASSGRDGTEAFF
v_gene: TRBV9; j_gene: TRBJ2-2; d_gene: .; abundance: .; CDR3nt: TGTGCCAGCAGCGCATTTCCTTGGCAGGGGGGTGACGGGGAGCTGTTTTTT; CDR3aa: CASSAFPWQGGDGELFF